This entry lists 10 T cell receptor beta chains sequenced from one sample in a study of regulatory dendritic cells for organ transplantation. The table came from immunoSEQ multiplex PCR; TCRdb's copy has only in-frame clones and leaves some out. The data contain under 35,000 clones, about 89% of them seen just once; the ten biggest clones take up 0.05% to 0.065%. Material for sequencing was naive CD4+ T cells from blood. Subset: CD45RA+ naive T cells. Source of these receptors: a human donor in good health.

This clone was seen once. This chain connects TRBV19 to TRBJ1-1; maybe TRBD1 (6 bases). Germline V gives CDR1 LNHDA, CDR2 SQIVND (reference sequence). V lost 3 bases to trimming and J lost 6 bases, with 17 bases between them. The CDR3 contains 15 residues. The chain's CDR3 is CASSILSGAKAEAFF. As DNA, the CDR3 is TGTGCCAGTAGTATCTTGTCAGGGGCTAAGGCTGAAGCTTTCTTT.

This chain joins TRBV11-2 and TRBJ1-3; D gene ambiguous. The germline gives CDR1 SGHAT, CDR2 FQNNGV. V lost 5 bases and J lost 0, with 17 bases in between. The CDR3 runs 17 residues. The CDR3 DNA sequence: TGTGCCAGCAGCCCGTCGCTCGGGGTCCGCTCTGGAAACACCATATATTTT. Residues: CASSPSLGVRSGNTIYF.

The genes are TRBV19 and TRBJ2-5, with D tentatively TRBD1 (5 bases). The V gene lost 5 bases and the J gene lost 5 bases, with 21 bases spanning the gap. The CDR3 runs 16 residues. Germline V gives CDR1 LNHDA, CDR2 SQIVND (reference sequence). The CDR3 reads CASSFGSLGLRETQYF. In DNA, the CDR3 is TGTGCCAGTAGTTTTGGATCTCTGGGGCTCCGGGAGACCCAGTACTTC.

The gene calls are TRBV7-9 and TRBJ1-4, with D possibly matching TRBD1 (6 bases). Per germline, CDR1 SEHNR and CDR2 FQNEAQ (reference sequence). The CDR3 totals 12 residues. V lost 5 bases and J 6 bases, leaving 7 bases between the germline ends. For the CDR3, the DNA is TGTGCCAGCAGCAGGGGGGATGAAAAACTGTTTTTT. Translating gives CASSRGDEKLFF.

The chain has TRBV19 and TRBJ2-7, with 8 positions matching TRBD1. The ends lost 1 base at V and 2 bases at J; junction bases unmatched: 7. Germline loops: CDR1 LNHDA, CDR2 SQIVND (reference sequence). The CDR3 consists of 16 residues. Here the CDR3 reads CASSIGPRTGTYEQYF. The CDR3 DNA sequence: TGTGCCAGTAGTATAGGGCCCCGGACAGGGACCTACGAGCAGTACTTC.

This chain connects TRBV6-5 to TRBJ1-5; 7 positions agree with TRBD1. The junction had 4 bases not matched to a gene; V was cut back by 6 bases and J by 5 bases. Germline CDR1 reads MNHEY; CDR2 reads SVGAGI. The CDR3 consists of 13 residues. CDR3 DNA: TGTGCCAGCAGACCCGACAGGGATCAGCCCCAGCATTTT. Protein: CASRPDRDQPQHF.

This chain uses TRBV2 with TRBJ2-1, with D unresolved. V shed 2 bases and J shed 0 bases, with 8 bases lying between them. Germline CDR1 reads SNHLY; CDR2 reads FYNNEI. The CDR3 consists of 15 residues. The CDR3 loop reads CASSESDYSYNEQFF. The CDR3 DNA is TGTGCCAGCAGTGAATCAGATTACTCCTACAATGAGCAGTTCTTC. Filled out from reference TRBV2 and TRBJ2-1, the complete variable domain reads EPEVTQTPSHQVTQMGQEVILRCVPISNHLYFYWYRQILGQKVEFLVSFYNNEISEKSEIFDDQFSVERPDGSNFTLKIRSTKLEDSAMYFCASSESDYSYNEQFFGPGTRLTVL.

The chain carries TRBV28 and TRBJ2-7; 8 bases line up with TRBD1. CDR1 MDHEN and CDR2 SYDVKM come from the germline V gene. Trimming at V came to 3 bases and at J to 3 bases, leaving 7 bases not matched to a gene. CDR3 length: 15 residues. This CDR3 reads CASSFMQGANYEQYF. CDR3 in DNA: TGTGCCAGCAGTTTTATGCAGGGGGCCAACTACGAGCAGTACTTC. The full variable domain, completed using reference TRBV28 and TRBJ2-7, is DVKVTQSSRYLVKRTGEKVFLECVQDMDHENMFWYRQDPGLGLRLIYFSYDVKMKEKGDIPEGYSVSREKKERFSLILESASTNQTSMYLCASSFMQGANYEQYFGPGTRLTVT.

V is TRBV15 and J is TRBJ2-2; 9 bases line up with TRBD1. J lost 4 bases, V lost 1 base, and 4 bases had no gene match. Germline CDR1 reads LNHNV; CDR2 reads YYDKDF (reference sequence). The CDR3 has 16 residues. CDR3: CATSRVGTGSTGELFF. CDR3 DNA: TGTGCCACCAGCAGAGTCGGGACAGGGAGCACCGGGGAGCTGTTTTTT.

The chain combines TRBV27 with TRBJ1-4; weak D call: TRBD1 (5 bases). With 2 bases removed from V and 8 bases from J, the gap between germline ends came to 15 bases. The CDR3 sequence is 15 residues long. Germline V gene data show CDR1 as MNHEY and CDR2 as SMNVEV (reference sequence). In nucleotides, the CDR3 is TGTGCCAGCAGTTTAATTCGGGGCTCGGAGGAAAAACTGTTTTTT. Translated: CASSLIRGSEEKLFF. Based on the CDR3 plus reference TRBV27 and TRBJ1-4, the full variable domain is EAQVTQNPRYLITVTGKKLTVTCSQNMNHEYMSWYRQDPGLGLRQIYYSMNVEVTDKGDVPEGYKVSRKEKRNFPLILESPSPNQTSLYFCASSLIRGSEEKLFFGSGTQLSVL.